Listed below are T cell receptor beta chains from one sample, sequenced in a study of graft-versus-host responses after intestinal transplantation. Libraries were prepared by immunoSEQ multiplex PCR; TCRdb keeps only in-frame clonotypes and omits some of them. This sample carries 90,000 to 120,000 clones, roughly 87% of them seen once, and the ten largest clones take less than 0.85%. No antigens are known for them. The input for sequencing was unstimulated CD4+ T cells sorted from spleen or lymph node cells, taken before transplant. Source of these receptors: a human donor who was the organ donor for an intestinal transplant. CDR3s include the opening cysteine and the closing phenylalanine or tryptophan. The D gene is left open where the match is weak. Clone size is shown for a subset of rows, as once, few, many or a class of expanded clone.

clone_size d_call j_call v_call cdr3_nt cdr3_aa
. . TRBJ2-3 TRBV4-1 TGCGCCAGCAGCCATTCGACAGATACGCAGTATTTT CASSHSTDTQYF
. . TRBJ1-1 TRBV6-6 TGTGCCAGTACTGTTCGACCGAACACTGAAGCTTTCTTT CASTVRPNTEAFF
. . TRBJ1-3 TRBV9 TGTGCCAGCAGCCCCCCCCCGCCAGGGAACACCATATATTTT CASSPPPPGNTIYF
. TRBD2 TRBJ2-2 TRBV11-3 TGTGCCAGCAGCTTATCGGGACTAGCGGGTAACACCGGGGAGCTGTTTTTT CASSLSGLAGNTGELFF
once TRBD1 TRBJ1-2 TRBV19 TGTGCCAGTAGTATTTTAGCCCCCCCGACAGGGGAAAAGGGCTACACCTTC CASSILAPPTGEKGYTF
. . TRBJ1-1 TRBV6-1 TGTGCCAGCTACAGGGTTCTGAACACTGAAGCTTTCTTT CASYRVLNTEAFF
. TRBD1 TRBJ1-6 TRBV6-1 TGTGCCAGCAGTGGGACAGGGGGCTCCTATAATTCACCCCTCCACTTT CASSGTGGSYNSPLHF
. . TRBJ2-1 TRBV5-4 TGTGCCAGCAGCCAGGACCGCTTTAACACGTTTTCCTACAATGAGCAGTTCTTC CASSQDRFNTFSYNEQFF
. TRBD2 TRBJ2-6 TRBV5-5 TGTGCCAGCAGCTTGGCTAGCGGAATCTCTGGGGCCAACGTCCTGACTTTC CASSLASGISGANVLTF
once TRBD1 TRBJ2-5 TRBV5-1 TGCGCCAGCAGCCCCGTCGGACAGGGGGAGGAGACCCAGTACTTC CASSPVGQGEETQYF
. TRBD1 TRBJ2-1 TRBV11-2 TGTGCCAGCAGCCCATACCACCTGGGGACAGCCTACAATGAGCAGTTCTTC CASSPYHLGTAYNEQFF
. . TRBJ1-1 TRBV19 TGTGCCACCACCTACCTTGCCGGCACTGAAGCTTTCTTT CATTYLAGTEAFF
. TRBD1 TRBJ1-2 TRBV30 TGTGCCTGGAGGGGGACAGGGTGGGGTGGCTACACCTTC CAWRGTGWGGYTF
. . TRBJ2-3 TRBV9 TGTGCCAGCAGCGCGCGCACAGATACGCAGTATTTT CASSARTDTQYF
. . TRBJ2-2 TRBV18 TGTGCCAGCTCACCTAGGACTCTGAACACCGGGGAGCTGTTTTTT CASSPRTLNTGELFF
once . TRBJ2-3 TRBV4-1 TGCGCCAGCAGCCAAGTTCGCACAGATACGCAGTATTTT CASSQVRTDTQYF
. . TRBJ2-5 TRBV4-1 TGCGCCAGCAGCCAGACGACAGCACAAGAGACCCAGTACTTC CASSQTTAQETQYF
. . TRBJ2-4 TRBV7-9 TGTGCCAGCAGCTTAGCGCGGGTGTCCAACATTCAGTACTTC CASSLARVSNIQYF
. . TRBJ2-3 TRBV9 TGTGCCAGCAGCGTAGCTGTCGGGACTCAATCGCAGTATTTT CASSVAVGTQSQYF
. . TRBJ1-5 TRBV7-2 TGTGCCAGCAGCTTAGTGGGGGCGGGGGGGTCCCAGCCCCAGCATTTT CASSLVGAGGSQPQHF
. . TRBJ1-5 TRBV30 TGTGCCTGGAGTGTAGTGGGGAATCAGCCCCAGCATTTT CAWSVVGNQPQHF
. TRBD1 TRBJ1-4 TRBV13 TGTGCCAGCAGCGTATGGACAGGGGGCGAAGAAAAACTGTTTTTT CASSVWTGGEEKLFF
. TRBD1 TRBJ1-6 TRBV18 TGTGCCAGCTCACCAGCGCGACAGGGAGGATCACCCCTCCACTTT CASSPARQGGSPLHF
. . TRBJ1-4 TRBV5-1 TGCGCCAGCAGCTTGAGTGCCGCGACTAATGAAAAACTGTTTTTT CASSLSAATNEKLFF
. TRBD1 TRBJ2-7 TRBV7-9 TGTGCCAGCAGCCCAGACAGGGTTCGGATGGACGAGCAGTACTTC CASSPDRVRMDEQYF
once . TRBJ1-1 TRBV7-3 TGTGCCAGCAGCCAGGGACAGAACACTGAAGCTTTCTTT CASSQGQNTEAFF
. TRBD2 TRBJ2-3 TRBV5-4 TGTGCCAGCAGCCCGGGACTAGCGGGGGGCACAGATACGCAGTATTTT CASSPGLAGGTDTQYF
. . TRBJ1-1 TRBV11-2 TGTGCCAGCGGGGGTACTTTGAACACTGAAGCTTTCTTT CASGGTLNTEAFF
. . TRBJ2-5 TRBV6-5 TGTGCCAGCAGTTACTCGGCTAGCCTCAGAGAGACCCAGTACTTC CASSYSASLRETQYF
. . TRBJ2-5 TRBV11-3 TGTGCCAGCAGCTACAGCGTACAAGAGACCCAGTACTTC CASSYSVQETQYF
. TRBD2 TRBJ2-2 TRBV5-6 TGTGCCAGCAGCAGACTAGCCGGGCACGGGGAGCTGTTTTTT CASSRLAGHGELFF
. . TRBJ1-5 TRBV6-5 TGTGCCAGCAGGAGCCCAGAGAGCAATCAGCCCCAGCATTTT CASRSPESNQPQHF
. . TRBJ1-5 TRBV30 TGTGCCTGGAGTCTAGCAGGCCCTTCGACGCCCCAGCATTTT CAWSLAGPSTPQHF
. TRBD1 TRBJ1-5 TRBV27 TGTGCCAGCAGTTTGTCAGGGGGAAATCAGCCCCAGCATTTT CASSLSGGNQPQHF
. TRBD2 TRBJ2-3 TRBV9 TGTGCCAGCAGCGTAGGGACTAGTGGGTTCACAGATACGCAGTATTTT CASSVGTSGFTDTQYF
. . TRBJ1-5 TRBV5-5 TGTGCCAGCAGCTTGTTTCAGGGACCGAATCAGCCCCAGCATTTT CASSLFQGPNQPQHF
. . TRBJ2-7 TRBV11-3 TGTGCCAGCAGCCTCTATAATATAGCCTACGAGCAGTACTTC CASSLYNIAYEQYF
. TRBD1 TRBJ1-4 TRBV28 TGTGCCAGCAAGGGGGCGCTGTATGAAAAACTGTTTTTT CASKGALYEKLFF
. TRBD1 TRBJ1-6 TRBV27 TGTGCCAGCAGTAAAACAGGGGATCCCCTCCACTTT CASSKTGDPLHF
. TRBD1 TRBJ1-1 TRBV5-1 TGCGCCAGCAGCCGGACAGGGGGCTCGGACACTGAAGCTTTCTTT CASSRTGGSDTEAFF
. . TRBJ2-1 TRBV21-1 TGTGCCAGCAGTCACGGACTCAGGGGTAACACCCTGTACAATGAGCAGTTCTTC CASSHGLRGNTLYNEQFF
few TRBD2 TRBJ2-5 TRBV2 TGTGCCAGCAGGGGGGGACTAGCGGGTGGAGAGACCCAGTACTTC CASRGGLAGGETQYF
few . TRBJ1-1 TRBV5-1 TGCGCCAGCAGCTTGGGTTCTAGGGCCGGGAGGGGCACTGAAGCTTTCTTT CASSLGSRAGRGTEAFF
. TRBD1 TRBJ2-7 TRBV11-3 TGTGCCAGCAGCTCTGGGACAGGGGGCTACGAGCAGTACTTC CASSSGTGGYEQYF
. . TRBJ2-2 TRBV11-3 TGTGCCAGCAGCTTAGTGGGAGCGGACACCGGGGAGCTGTTTTTT CASSLVGADTGELFF
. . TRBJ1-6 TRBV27 TGTGCCAGCAGTTTAGGGGCAGGCCGCTCCTATTCACCCCTCCACTTT CASSLGAGRSYSPLHF
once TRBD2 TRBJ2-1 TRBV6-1 TGTGCCAGCCGCGGGGGGGCGCACTACAATGAGCAGTTCTTC CASRGGAHYNEQFF
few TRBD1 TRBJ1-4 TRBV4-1 TGCGCCAGCAGCCAAGCCCCTACAGGGGGCGAAGAAAAACTGTTTTTT CASSQAPTGGEEKLFF
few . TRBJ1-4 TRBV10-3 TGTGCCATCAGTGAGGTCGGAGATGAAAAACTGTTTTTT CAISEVGDEKLFF
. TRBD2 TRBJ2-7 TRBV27 TGTGCCAGCAGTCCTCTGGCTGGACTAGCGGGAGTTTTTTCCAAGGTTGGGCAGTACTTC CASSPLAGLAGVFSKVGQYF
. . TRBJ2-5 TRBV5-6 TGTGCCAGCAGCTTGGAGGGCCCAGGGGAGACCCAGTACTTC CASSLEGPGETQYF
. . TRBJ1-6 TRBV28 TGTGCCAGCAGTTTAGCGGGGGAGGGTAATTCACCCCTCCACTTT CASSLAGEGNSPLHF
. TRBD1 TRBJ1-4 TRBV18 TGTGCCAGCTCACCGGGGACAGGGAATGAAAAACTGTTTTTT CASSPGTGNEKLFF